This T cell receptor beta chain emerged from a study of T-cell memory formation after mild COVID-19. TCRdb recomputed calls from the 5' RACE reads with MiXCR, one row per CDR3 protein. The table includes roughly 260,000 distinct CDR3 sequences, around 17% detected once. The V end was cut by 6 bases, the J end by 3 bases, with 17 bases between. The CDR3 is 15 residues long. This chain joins TRBV12-3 or TRBV12-4 and TRBJ1-1; D is ambiguous. The sequenced material came from PBMCs or a T cell subset sorted from them (not recorded which). The origin of this receptor is a man aged 18-30 years who had mild COVID-19 (a few samples of this study predate the infection). Cell type and time point are not known. This CDR3 reads CASRTRSGLDTEAFF. In DNA form, the CDR3 reads TGTGCCAGCAGAACCCGATCCGGACTGGACACTGAAGCTTTCTTT.